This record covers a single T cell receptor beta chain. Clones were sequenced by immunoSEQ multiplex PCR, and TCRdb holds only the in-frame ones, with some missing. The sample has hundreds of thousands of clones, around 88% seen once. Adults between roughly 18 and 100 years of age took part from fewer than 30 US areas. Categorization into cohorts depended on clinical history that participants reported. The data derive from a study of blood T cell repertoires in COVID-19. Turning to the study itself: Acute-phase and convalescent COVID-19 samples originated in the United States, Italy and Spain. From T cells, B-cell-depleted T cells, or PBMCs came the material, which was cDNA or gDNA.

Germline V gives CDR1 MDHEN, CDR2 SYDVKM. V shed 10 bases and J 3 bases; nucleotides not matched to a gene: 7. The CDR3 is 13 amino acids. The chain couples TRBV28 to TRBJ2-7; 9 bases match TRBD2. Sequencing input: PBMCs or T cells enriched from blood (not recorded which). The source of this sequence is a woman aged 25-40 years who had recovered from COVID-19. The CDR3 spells CATGTSLSYEQYF. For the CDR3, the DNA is TGTGCCACCGGGACTAGCCTTAGCTACGAGCAGTACTTC.